This TCR beta chain was recovered during a study of T cells in Graves' hyperthyroidism and ophthalmopathy. Uncontrolled infection, other autoimmune disease, pregnancy and lactation each barred patients from inclusion. Germline assignment: CDR1 SGHRS and CDR2 YFSETQ. V lost 2 bases to trimming and J lost 4 bases, with 12 bases between them. The CDR3 has 15 amino acids. Template material for amplifying TCR beta CDR3 regions consisted of RNA transcripts. The TCR CDR3 was amplified in a first-round RT-PCR using the HTBI primer set. Each CDR3 protein gets one entry after TCRdb re-called the multiplex PCR reads with MiXCR. The sample shows about 540,000 distinct CDR3 sequences, roughly 46% of them seen only once. This clonotype came up a few times.

Sequenced material: peripheral blood or thyroid tissue (not recorded which). This TCR was sampled from a woman between 18 and 29 years old with Graves' hyperthyroidism. This chain connects TRBV5-1 to TRBJ2-2; D not resolved. CDR3 in amino acids: CASSLEFGRTGELFF. CDR3 coding DNA: TGCGCCAGCAGCTTAGAGTTTGGTCGCACCGGGGAGCTGTTTTTT.